These T cell receptor beta chains were read from a single sample in a study of control samples from healthy donors and cancer patients. Here immunoSEQ multiplex PCR was the method, and the copy in TCRdb shows in-frame clones only, minus some. The repertoire holds around 86,000 clones, about 90% seen once, with 1.5% to 2% in the top ten. Sequencing was carried out using PBMCs. These receptors came from an older woman with head and neck cancer. CDR3s include the opening cysteine and the closing phenylalanine or tryptophan. Clone size is not always given. Where it is, it says once, few, many or a class for expanded clones.

>TRBJ2-3|.|TRBV6-5|14
CASSSGELADTQYF
>TRBJ2-5|.|TRBV5-1|15
CASSFSDGSGETQYF
>TRBJ2-5|.|TRBV5-1|15
CASSAAQGFQETQYF
>TRBJ2-4|.|TRBV28|14
CASLGPLAKNIQYF
>TRBJ2-4|.|TRBV9|14
CASSPKLAKNIQYF
>TRBJ2-7|.|TRBV19|17
CASSIGSSGRVVDEQYF
>TRBJ2-1|.|TRBV7-9|16
CASSLLAGGAYNEQFF
>TRBJ1-3|.|TRBV12-3/TRBV12-4|13
CASSLSAGNTIYF
>TRBJ1-2|.|TRBV6-2/TRBV6-3|15
CASSFGTEPNYGYTF
>TRBJ2-5|.|TRBV29-1|15
CSVEDPRLAEETQYF
>TRBJ2-2|.|TRBV30|13
CAWSDLTPGELFF
>TRBJ2-5|.|TRBV18|15
CASSLTGGLQETQYF
>TRBJ2-6|few|TRBV5-1|19
CASSLDWGRGEPGANVLTF